The present TCR beta chain was sequenced within a study of tumor-infiltrating lymphocytes in localized non-small cell lung cancer. The overall study: Tumor tissue and non-adjacent uninvolved lung came from each patient.

Notes on the study in general: Each assay used a separate piece of the same tissue. Only some patients had TCR sequencing, depending on available tissue.

Measured with immunoSEQ multiplex PCR; TCRdb has only the in-frame clones, and not every one. The sample consists of fewer than 15,000 clones, 76% of them appearing once. The CDR3 has 13 amino acids. The germline gives CDR1 SNHLY, CDR2 FYNNEI. The V gene lost 7 bases and the J gene lost 13 bases, with 20 bases spanning the gap. As concerns this clone: Its antigen is unidentified.

The TCR comes from a human donor with non-small cell lung cancer. Sample: uninvolved lung tissue not adjacent to the tumor. This chain links TRBV2 with TRBJ2-1; D remains ambiguous. CDR3 region: CASTAARLDGQFF. Here the CDR3 DNA reads TGTGCCAGCACCGCTGCTCGACTCGATGGACAGTTCTTC.